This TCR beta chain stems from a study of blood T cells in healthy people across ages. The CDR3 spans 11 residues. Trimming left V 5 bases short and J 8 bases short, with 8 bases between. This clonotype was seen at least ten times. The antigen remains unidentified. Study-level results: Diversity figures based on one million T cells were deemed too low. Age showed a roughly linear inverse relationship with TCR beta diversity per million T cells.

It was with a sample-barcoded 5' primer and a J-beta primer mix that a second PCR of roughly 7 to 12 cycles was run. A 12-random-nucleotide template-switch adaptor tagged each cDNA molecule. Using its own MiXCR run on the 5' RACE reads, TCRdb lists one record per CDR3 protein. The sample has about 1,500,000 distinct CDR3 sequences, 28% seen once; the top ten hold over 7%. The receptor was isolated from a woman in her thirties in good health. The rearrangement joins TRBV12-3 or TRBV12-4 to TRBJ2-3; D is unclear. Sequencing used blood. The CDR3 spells CASSLSRTQYF. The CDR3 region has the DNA TGTGCCAGCAGTCTGTCTCGTACGCAGTATTTT.